The clone carrying this TCR beta chain came up once. TCRdb's table, derived via immunoSEQ multiplex PCR, lists solely in-frame clones and lacks some. The sample contains under 200,000 clones, about 86% of which appear only once. The CDR3 sequence is 13 residues long. Trimming at V came to 3 bases and at J to 8 bases, leaving 4 bases not matched to a gene. CDR1 is KGHDR, CDR2 SFDVKD, per germline. The data originate from a study of blood T cell repertoires in COVID-19. Source material: peripheral blood. The J gene is TRBJ1-2, the V gene TRBV24-1; 8 bases fit TRBD1. This receptor was taken from a man aged 25-40 years with active or convalescent COVID-19. The CDR3 here is CATSDGQGGGYTF. DNA for the CDR3: TGTGCCACCAGTGATGGACAGGGTGGCGGCTACACCTTC.